These T cell receptor beta chains were read from a single sample in a study of cytomegalovirus exposure and HLA in healthy donors. Profiling relied on immunoSEQ multiplex PCR, and the TCRdb table lists in-frame clones only, not all of them. The sample shows about 130,000 clones, approximately 84% of them seen only once. Specimen: PBMCs. The receptor source for this set is a boy younger than 10 in good health and CMV-seronegative. Both conserved end residues are part of each CDR3. Each record gives: CDR3 DNA, CDR3 protein, J gene, CDR3 length, clone size, D gene, V gene. A D gene is named only where the DNA matches it firmly. Expanded clones are given a class, and other clones once, few, many or no size at all.

NA CASSTSPGQGSDTQYF TRBJ2-3 16 NA NA TRBV6-4
TGCGCCAGCAGCCAGAGGGCGGGGGGAGTCGGCGAGCAGTACTTC CASSQRAGGVGEQYF TRBJ2-7 15 NA TRBD2 TRBV4-1
TGTGCCAGCAGCTTGGGGGGGCGAGGGAGACAATCGAACACTGAAGCTTTCTTT CASSLGGRGRQSNTEAFF TRBJ1-1 18 NA NA TRBV5-6
TGTGCCAGTAACCCGAGGACAGGGGGCTACAATGAGCAGTTCTTC CASNPRTGGYNEQFF TRBJ2-1 15 NA TRBD1 TRBV19
TGTGCCAGCAGCTTACCCGGTCCGCAGTTCTTC CASSLPGPQFF TRBJ2-1 11 NA NA TRBV11-2
TGTGCCAGTAGGATCGGACAGAGCAATTCACCCCTCCACTTT CASRIGQSNSPLHF TRBJ1-6 14 NA NA TRBV19
TGTGCTAGTGGCTCCGACAGGGATTACGAGCAGTACTTC CASGSDRDYEQYF TRBJ2-7 13 NA TRBD1 TRBV12-5
TGTGCCGTTCTCGCGGGGGGCTTTATGAACACTGAAGCTTTCTTT CAVLAGGFMNTEAFF TRBJ1-1 15 NA NA TRBV7-9
TGTGCCAGCAGCTTATATCCTAGCGGGGTTTGGGCGAGCACAGATACGCAGTATTTT CASSLYPSGVWASTDTQYF TRBJ2-3 19 NA TRBD2 TRBV13
TGTGCCAGCGGACAGGGAAATAATGAAAAACTGTTTTTT CASGQGNNEKLFF TRBJ1-4 13 NA TRBD1 TRBV7-2
TGTGCCAGGGGGGCCTTCGGGGAGACCCAGTACTTC CARGAFGETQYF TRBJ2-5 12 NA NA TRBV2
TGTGCCAGCAGGCGACTACTCGAGACCCAGTACTTC CASRRLLETQYF TRBJ2-5 12 NA NA TRBV2
TGCGCCAGCAGCAATCCCGGGGCGGGGAGGTATGGCTACACCTTC CASSNPGAGRYGYTF TRBJ1-2 15 NA NA TRBV4-3
TGTGCCAGCAGCCGGACAGGGGTATATGGCTACACCTTC CASSRTGVYGYTF TRBJ1-2 13 once TRBD1 TRBV14
TGTGCCAGCAGGAAGACAGGGGGGCTCCCGACCGAAGAGACCCAGTACTTC CASRKTGGLPTEETQYF TRBJ2-5 17 few TRBD1 TRBV27
TGCGCCAGCAGCCAAGTGGGCAGTCCTGGCTACACCTTC CASSQVGSPGYTF TRBJ1-2 13 NA NA TRBV4-1
TGTGCCAGCATGACAGGCTCTGAAGCTTTCTTT CASMTGSEAFF TRBJ1-1 11 NA NA TRBV2
TGTGCCAGCAGTGATTCCCCTGGGAGTGGCACTGAAGCTTTCTTT CASSDSPGSGTEAFF TRBJ1-1 15 few NA TRBV6-4
TGTGCCAGCAGCTCCGACAGGGTGACAGGTCAGCCCCAGCATTTT CASSSDRVTGQPQHF TRBJ1-5 15 once TRBD1 TRBV7-9
TGTGCCAGTAGTATTCAGACGGGGGGTAATCAGCCCCAGCATTTT CASSIQTGGNQPQHF TRBJ1-5 15 few NA TRBV19
TGCGCCAGCAGCTTGGTACAGGGTCGCGGAAACACCATATATTTT CASSLVQGRGNTIYF TRBJ1-3 15 NA NA TRBV5-1
TGTGCCAGCAGATTGACAGGGAACTATGGCTACACCTTC CASRLTGNYGYTF TRBJ1-2 13 NA TRBD1 TRBV6-5
TGCGCCAGCAGCCGCACTAGACAGGGAAGCTCCTACAATGAGCAGTTCTTC CASSRTRQGSSYNEQFF TRBJ2-1 17 NA TRBD1 TRBV4-1
TGTGCCAGCATTGGCGGTGGAGGTAACACTGAAGCTTTCTTT CASIGGGGNTEAFF TRBJ1-1 14 NA NA TRBV2
TGTGCCAGTAGTATCCACAGCGGGAGTGCAGATACGCAGTATTTT CASSIHSGSADTQYF TRBJ2-3 15 NA TRBD2 TRBV19
TGTGCCAGCAGTTTATCAGCGGGAGAGGTGAATGAGCAGTTCTTC CASSLSAGEVNEQFF TRBJ2-1 15 NA TRBD2 TRBV27
TGTGCCAGCAAAGAACCGGCGGGAGACGGAGAGACCCAGTACTTC CASKEPAGDGETQYF TRBJ2-5 15 NA TRBD2 TRBV6-5
TGTGCCTGGAGTCTATCACCTGGACATGCTGGGGTCTATGGCTACACCTTC CAWSLSPGHAGVYGYTF TRBJ1-2 17 NA NA TRBV30
TGTGCCAGCAGCTTAGCGGGACAGGGGGCCTACGAGCAGTACTTC CASSLAGQGAYEQYF TRBJ2-7 15 NA TRBD1 TRBV7-8
TGTGCCAGCAGAACCGGGGGGCCTAAGAACACCGGGGAGCTGTTTTTT CASRTGGPKNTGELFF TRBJ2-2 16 few NA TRBV6-6
TGTGCCAGCAGCTCCACGGACAGGGAGACTAGCGGGAGGTGGTATGAGCAGTTCTTC CASSSTDRETSGRWYEQFF TRBJ2-1 19 NA TRBD2 TRBV7-9
TGTGCCTGGAATGCGGGAGTCCTCGGCGGAAGCGTCGAGACCCAGTACTTC CAWNAGVLGGSVETQYF TRBJ2-5 17 NA TRBD2 TRBV30
TGTGCCAGCAGGCCGACAGTAACCTACGAGCAGTACTTC CASRPTVTYEQYF TRBJ2-7 13 NA NA TRBV6-1
TGCGCCAGCAGCCAACTAGCGGGTTCCTACAATGAGCAGTTCTTC CASSQLAGSYNEQFF TRBJ2-1 15 NA TRBD2 TRBV4-3
TGTGCCAGCAGCGTAGTTATAGCGGGGCAAGAGACCCAGTACTTC CASSVVIAGQETQYF TRBJ2-5 15 NA TRBD2 TRBV9
TGTGCCAGCAGCTACGGGACAGGGAGCTACGAGCAGTACTTC CASSYGTGSYEQYF TRBJ2-7 14 NA TRBD1 TRBV13
TGTGCCAGCAGCTATACCGGGACAGGGGCCACTGAAGCTTTCTTT CASSYTGTGATEAFF TRBJ1-1 15 NA TRBD1 TRBV7-2
TGTGCCAGCAGCTTATCCCTGTTGAACACTGAAGCTTTCTTT CASSLSLLNTEAFF TRBJ1-1 14 NA NA TRBV7-9
TGCGCCAGCAGCCAAGTTTGGCGGAGCTCCTACAATGAGCAGTTCTTC CASSQVWRSSYNEQFF TRBJ2-1 16 NA NA TRBV4-1
TGTGCCAGCAGCTCCCGTCGGAAAGGGGAACTGTTTTTT CASSSRRKGELFF TRBJ1-4 13 NA NA TRBV7-2
TGTGCCAGCAGCGTCAAGAACTTACCGGGACAGAGGAACACCGGGGAGCTGTTTTTT CASSVKNLPGQRNTGELFF TRBJ2-2 19 NA TRBD1 TRBV9
TGTGCCTGGGCCCACGACGGGACAGGGTTCAACGAGCAGTACTTC CAWAHDGTGFNEQYF TRBJ2-7 15 NA TRBD1 TRBV30
TGTGCTAGTGGTTTAAGCCAGCCCCAGCATTTT CASGLSQPQHF TRBJ1-5 11 NA NA TRBV12-5
TGTGCCAGCAGCTCAACAGGGGGCTCTGAGCAGTTCTTC CASSSTGGSEQFF TRBJ2-1 13 few TRBD1 TRBV7-3